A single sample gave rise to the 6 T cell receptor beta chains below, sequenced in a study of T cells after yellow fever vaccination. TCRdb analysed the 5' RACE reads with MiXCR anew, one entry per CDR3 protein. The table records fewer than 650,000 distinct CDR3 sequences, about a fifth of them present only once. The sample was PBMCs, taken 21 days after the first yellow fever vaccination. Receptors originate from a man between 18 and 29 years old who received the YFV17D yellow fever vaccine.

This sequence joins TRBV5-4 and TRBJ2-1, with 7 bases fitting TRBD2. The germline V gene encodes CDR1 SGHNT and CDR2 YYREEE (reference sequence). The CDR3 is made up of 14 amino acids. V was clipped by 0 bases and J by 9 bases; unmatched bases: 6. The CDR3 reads CASSLVGGKVEQFF. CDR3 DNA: TGTGCCAGCAGCTTGGTCGGGGGGAAGGTTGAGCAGTTCTTC.

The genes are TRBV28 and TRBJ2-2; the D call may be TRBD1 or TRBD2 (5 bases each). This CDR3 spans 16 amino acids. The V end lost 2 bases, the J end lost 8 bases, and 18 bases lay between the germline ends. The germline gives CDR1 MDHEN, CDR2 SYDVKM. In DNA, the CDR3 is TGTGCCAGCAGTTTAGCCGGGGCCCGGGCGGCTGGGGAGCTGTTTTTT. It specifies CASSLAGARAAGELFF.

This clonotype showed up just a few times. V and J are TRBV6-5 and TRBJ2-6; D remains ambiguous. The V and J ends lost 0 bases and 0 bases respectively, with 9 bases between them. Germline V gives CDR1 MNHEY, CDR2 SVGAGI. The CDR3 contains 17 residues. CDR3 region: CASSYSMRPSGANVLTF. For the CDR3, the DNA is TGTGCCAGCAGTTACTCGATGCGGCCCTCTGGGGCCAACGTCCTGACTTTC.

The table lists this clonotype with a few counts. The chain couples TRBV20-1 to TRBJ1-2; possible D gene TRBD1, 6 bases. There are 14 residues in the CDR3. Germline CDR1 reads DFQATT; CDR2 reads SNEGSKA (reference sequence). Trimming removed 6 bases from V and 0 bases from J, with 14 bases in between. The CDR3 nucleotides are TGCAGTGCCGGACCCGGGGGGCCTAACTATGGCTACACCTTC. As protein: CSAGPGGPNYGYTF.

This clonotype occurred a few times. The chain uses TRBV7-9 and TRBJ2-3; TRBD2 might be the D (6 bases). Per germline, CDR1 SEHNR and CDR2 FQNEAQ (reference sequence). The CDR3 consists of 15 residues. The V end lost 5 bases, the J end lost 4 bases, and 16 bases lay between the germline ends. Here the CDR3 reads CASSPGTLQADTQYF. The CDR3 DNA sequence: TGTGCCAGCAGCCCCGGGACTCTCCAGGCAGATACGCAGTATTTT.

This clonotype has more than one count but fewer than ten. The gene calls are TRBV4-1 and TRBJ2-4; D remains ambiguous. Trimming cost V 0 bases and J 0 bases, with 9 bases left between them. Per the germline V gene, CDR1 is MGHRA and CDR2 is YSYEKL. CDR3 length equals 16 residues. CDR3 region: CASSQDRVLAKNIQYF. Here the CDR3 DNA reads TGCGCCAGCAGCCAAGATCGGGTATTAGCCAAAAACATTCAGTACTTC.